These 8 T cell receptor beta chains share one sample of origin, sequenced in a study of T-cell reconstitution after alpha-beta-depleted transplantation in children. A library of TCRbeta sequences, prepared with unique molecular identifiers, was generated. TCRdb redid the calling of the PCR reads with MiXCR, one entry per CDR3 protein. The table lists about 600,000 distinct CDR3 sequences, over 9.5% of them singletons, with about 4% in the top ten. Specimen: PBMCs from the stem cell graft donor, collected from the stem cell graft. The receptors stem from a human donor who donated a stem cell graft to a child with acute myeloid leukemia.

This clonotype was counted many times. In DNA form, the CDR3 reads TGCGCCAGCAGCTTGGGGACAGGGAAGGAGGAGCAGTACTTC. It codes for CASSLGTGKEEQYF. The J gene is TRBJ2-7, the V gene TRBV5-1, with 8 bases lining up with TRBD1. Unmatched junction bases numbered 6, after V lost 0 bases and J lost 7 bases. The CDR3 has 14 residues. Germline V gene sequence: CDR1 SGHRS, CDR2 YFSETQ.

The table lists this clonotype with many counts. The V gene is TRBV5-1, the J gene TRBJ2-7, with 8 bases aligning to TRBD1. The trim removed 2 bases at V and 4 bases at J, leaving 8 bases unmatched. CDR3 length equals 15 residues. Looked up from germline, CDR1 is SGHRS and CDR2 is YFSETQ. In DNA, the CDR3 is TGCGCCAGCAGCTTAGGGACAGGCCGTTGGTACGAGCAGTACTTC. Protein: CASSLGTGRWYEQYF.

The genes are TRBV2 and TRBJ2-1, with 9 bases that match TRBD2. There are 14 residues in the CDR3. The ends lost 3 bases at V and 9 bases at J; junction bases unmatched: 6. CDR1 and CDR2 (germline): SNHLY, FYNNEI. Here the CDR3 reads CASSEREGYSEQFF. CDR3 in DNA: TGTGCCAGCAGTGAGCGGGAGGGATATAGTGAGCAGTTCTTC. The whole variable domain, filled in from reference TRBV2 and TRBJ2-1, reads EPEVTQTPSHQVTQMGQEVILRCVPISNHLYFYWYRQILGQKVEFLVSFYNNEISEKSEIFDDQFSVERPDGSNFTLKIRSTKLEDSAMYFCASSEREGYSEQFFGPGTRLTVL.

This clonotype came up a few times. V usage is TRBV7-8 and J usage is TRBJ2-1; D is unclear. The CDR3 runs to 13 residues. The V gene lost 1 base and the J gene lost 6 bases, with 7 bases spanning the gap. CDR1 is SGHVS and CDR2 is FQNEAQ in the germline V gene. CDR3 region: CASSLVPSNEQFF. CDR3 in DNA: TGTGCCAGCAGCTTAGTCCCGAGCAATGAGCAGTTCTTC. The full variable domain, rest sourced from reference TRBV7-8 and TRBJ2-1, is GAGVSQSPRYKVAKRGQDVALRCDPISGHVSLFWYQQALGQGPEFLTYFQNEAQLDKSGLPSDRFFAERPEGSVSTLKIQRTQQEDSAVYLCASSLVPSNEQFFGPGTRLTVL.

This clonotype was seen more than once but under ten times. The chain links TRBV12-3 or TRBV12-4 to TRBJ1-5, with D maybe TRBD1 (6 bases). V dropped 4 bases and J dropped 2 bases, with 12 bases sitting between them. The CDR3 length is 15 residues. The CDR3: CASSSRGRGNQPQHF. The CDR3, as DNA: TGTGCCAGCAGTTCCAGGGGCCGAGGCAATCAGCCCCAGCATTTT.

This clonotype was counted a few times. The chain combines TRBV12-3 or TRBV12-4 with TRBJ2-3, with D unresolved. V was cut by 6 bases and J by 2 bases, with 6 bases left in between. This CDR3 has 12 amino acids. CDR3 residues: CASRSITDTQYF. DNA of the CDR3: TGTGCCAGCAGATCTATCACAGATACGCAGTATTTT.

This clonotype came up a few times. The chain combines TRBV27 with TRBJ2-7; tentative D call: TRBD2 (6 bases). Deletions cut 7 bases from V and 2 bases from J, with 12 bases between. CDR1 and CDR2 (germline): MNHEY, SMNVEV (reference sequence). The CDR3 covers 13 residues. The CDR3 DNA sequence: TGTGCCAGCACCGGAGGGCGACCCTACGAGCAGTACTTC. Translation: CASTGGRPYEQYF.

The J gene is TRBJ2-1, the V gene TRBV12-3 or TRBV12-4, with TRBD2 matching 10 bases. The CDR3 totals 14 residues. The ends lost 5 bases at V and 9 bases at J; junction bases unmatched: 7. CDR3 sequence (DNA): TGTGCCAGCAGTCCGGGACTAGCGAAGTCTGAGCAGTTCTTC. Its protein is CASSPGLAKSEQFF.